The 16 T cell receptor beta chains listed next were all sequenced from one sample in a study of tumor-infiltrating lymphocytes in primary liver carcinoma. Each 20-30 mg portion of unsorted bulk tissue served as the source for co-extraction of RNA and DNA. Synthesis of TCR beta cDNA was carried out from about 500 ng total RNA with a constant-region primer. TCR beta libraries came from three nested multiplex PCR rounds using slightly modified ARM-PCR. Amplification in the first two PCR rounds was performed using TRBV1-TRBV30 forward primers and a C-beta reverse primer for approximately 10 cycles each. One entry per CDR3 protein results from TCRdb running MiXCR on the multiplex PCR reads. The table shows approximately 37,000 distinct CDR3 sequences, with 75% occurring only once. The sequencing input was tumor-adjacent normal liver tissue. These receptors all come from a middle-aged man with primary liver carcinoma and hepatitis B virus infection.

About this clonotype itself: The conserved phenylalanine or tryptophan is not found at the CDR3 terminus, so this likely reflects a read error. The chain links TRBV11-2 to TRBJ2-7; 8 bases line up with TRBD2. In germline, CDR1 is SGHAT, CDR2 FQNNGV. The CDR3 extends over 15 amino acids. The CDR3 DNA is TGTGCCAGCAGCCACCGGACTAGCTCCTCCTATGAGCAGTACTTG. Its protein product is CASSHRTSSSYEQYL.

The chain combines TRBV5-1 with TRBJ1-1; D unclear. The CDR3 loop spans 14 amino acids. Trimming took 4 bases from V and 3 from J, leaving 13 bases between them. Germline V lookup: CDR1 SGHRS, CDR2 YFSETQ. CDR3 bases: TGCGCCAGCAGCGTGGCCGGCGGTTACACTGAAGCTTTCTTT. It specifies CASSVAGGYTEAFF.

The chain combines TRBV6-1 with TRBJ2-7; D possibly corresponds to TRBD2 (5 bases). Germline-derived CDR1 and CDR2 are MNHNS and SASEGT. The CDR3 consists of 15 residues. This chain's CDR3 is CVHGRPRDSSYEQYF. The CDR3 DNA is TGTGTCCACGGAAGACCCCGGGATAGCTCCTACGAGCAGTACTTC.

Note on this clonotype: A read error is possible here, since a much larger clone lies one base away. V usage is TRBV9 and J usage is TRBJ2-1, with 8 positions matching TRBD2. The ends lost 2 bases at V and 6 bases at J; junction bases unmatched: 7. The length of the CDR3 is 15 residues. Germline assignment: CDR1 SGDLS and CDR2 YYNGEE. The CDR3: CASSVPLAEVNEQFF. For the CDR3, the DNA is TGTGCCAGCAGCGTCCCACTAGCGGAAGTCAATGAGCAGTTCTTC.

For this clonotype: A much larger clone is a single base away; this may be a read error. The conserved closing phenylalanine or tryptophan is absent in this CDR3, likely reflecting a read error. The V gene is TRBV24-1, the J gene TRBJ1-5, with 9 bases that match TRBD1. The CDR3 consists of 16 residues. Germline V gives CDR1 KGHDR, CDR2 SFDVKD. V shed 9 bases, J shed 0 bases, and the junction held 8 bases outside the gene matches. CDR3 loop: CATRDRVTYSNQPQHL. In DNA form, the CDR3 reads TGTGCCACCCGGGACAGGGTCACATATAGCAATCAGCCCCAGCATCTT.

This clonotype is medium-sized within its sample. This chain joins TRBV29-1 and TRBJ2-7; 11 bases map to TRBD2. CDR1 and CDR2 (germline): SQVTM, ANQGSEA. J was trimmed by 6 bases and V by 4 bases; bases with no gene match: 5. CDR3 length: 13 residues. CDR3 amino acids: CSVVTSGESEQYF. DNA of the CDR3: TGCAGCGTTGTGACTAGCGGGGAATCCGAGCAGTACTTC.

On this clonotype itself: The germline gene is not matched at one end of the junction; a read error may be the cause. The rearrangement uses TRBV4-3 and TRBJ1-5; D is perhaps TRBD1 (5 bases). The CDR3 extends over 13 amino acids. Germline V gives CDR1 LGHNA, CDR2 YSLEER. The CDR3 region has the DNA TGCCCCAGCGGCCAGTCCAGGGAGCAACCCCAGCATTTT. Protein sequence: CPSGQSREQPQHF.

This clonotype ranks as medium-sized. The rearrangement joins TRBV4-2 to TRBJ2-3; no reliable D call. Germline CDR1 and CDR2: LGHNA and YNFKEQ. The CDR3 is 14 residues long. Trimming pared 0 bases from V and 2 bases from J, leaving 6 bases between. This CDR3 is CASSQEGNTDTQYF. The CDR3, as DNA: TGTGCCAGCAGCCAAGAGGGCAACACAGATACGCAGTATTTT.

The CDR3 is CASSEQDGHGNTIYF. The CDR3 coding sequence is TGTGCCAGCAGTGAGCAGGACGGCCATGGAAACACCATATATTTT. The V call is TRBV6-1, the J call TRBJ1-3; D gene unclear. The CDR3 loop spans 15 amino acids. The germline V gene encodes CDR1 MNHNS and CDR2 SASEGT. Trimming stripped 3 bases from V and 3 bases from J, with 12 bases between.

This clonotype was observed a handful of times. A read error is possible here, since a much larger clone lies one base away. The chain uses TRBV5-1 and TRBJ2-1; 9 bases are shared with TRBD1. The V gene's germline CDR1 is SGHRS and CDR2 YFSETQ. The length of the CDR3 is 15 residues. In nucleotides, the CDR3 is TGCGCCATCAGCTTGGGACAGGGTGCCTACAATGAGCAGTTCTTC. Amino acid sequence: CAISLGQGAYNEQFF.

The V call is TRBV6-2 or TRBV6-3, the J call TRBJ2-2; 7 bases fit TRBD2. CDR1 is MNHEY and CDR2 is SVGEGT in the germline V gene. The CDR3 consists of 13 residues. The V gene end was trimmed by 6 bases and the J gene end by 9 bases; junction bases not matched to a gene: 7. CDR3 amino acids: CASSAGDAWELFF. CDR3 sequence (DNA): TGTGCCAGCAGCGCGGGGGACGCCTGGGAGCTGTTTTTT.

The chain uses TRBV7-9 and TRBJ2-1; the D is unclear. Looked up from germline, CDR1 is SEHNR and CDR2 is FQNEAQ (reference sequence). The CDR3 totals 14 residues. Between the trimmed V and J ends, which lost 6 bases and 8 bases, there was a span of 17 bases. The CDR3 sequence is CASRPTCWVDEQFF. CDR3 DNA: TGTGCCAGCAGACCTACGTGCTGGGTAGATGAGCAGTTCTTC.

This clonotype was counted only a few times. At one of its ends the junction is not consistent with the germline gene, which may arise from a read error. V and J are TRBV7-9 and TRBJ2-7; TRBD1 matches 8 bases. Germline CDR1 is SEHNR and CDR2 is FQNEAQ (reference sequence). The CDR3 contains 14 residues. CDR3: CASSTGQGSNEQCF. The CDR3 nucleotides are TGTGCCAGCAGCACCGGACAGGGTTCTAACGAGCAGTGCTTC.

J is TRBJ1-5 and V is TRBV25-1, with 7 bases aligning to TRBD1. V lost 7 bases and J lost 6; bases outside the gene matches: 12. Germline CDR1 and CDR2: MGHDK and SYGVNS. This CDR3 is built from 15 residues. CDR3 DNA sequence: TGTGCCAGCACTACCAGGGAGACAGGGAGTCAGCCCCAGCATTTT. It codes for CASTTRETGSQPQHF.

Turning to this clonotype: The junction does not match germline at one end; this may be a read error. This chain joins TRBV29-1 and TRBJ2-3; D is possibly TRBD1 or TRBD2 (6 bases each). Germline loops: CDR1 SQVTM, CDR2 ANQGSEA. The length of the CDR3 is 14 residues. The CDR3 DNA reads as TGCAGCGTTTATGGGTCGGCAGGGGAGGATACGAAGTATTTT. Encoded protein: CSVYGSAGEDTKYF.

A remark on this clonotype: At one end, the junction sequence differs from germline, possibly due to a read error. The J gene is TRBJ2-2, the V gene TRBV29-1, with a tentative D call TRBD2 (5 bases). CDR3 length: 12 residues. CDR1 is SQVTM, CDR2 ANQGSEA, per germline. In DNA form, the CDR3 reads TGTAGCGTTATGGGTAACACCGGGGAACTGCTTTTT. Translated: CSVMGNTGELLF.